This entry lists 8 T cell receptor beta chains sequenced from one sample in a study of blood T cell repertoires in COVID-19. Libraries were prepared by immunoSEQ multiplex PCR; TCRdb keeps only in-frame clonotypes and omits some of them. The table lists about 250,000 clones, approximately 84% of them singletons. The sample consisted of PBMCs or T cells enriched from blood (not recorded which). The source is a man in his fifties or sixties who had recovered from COVID-19.

The chain combines TRBV19 with TRBJ1-4, with D maybe TRBD1 (6 bases). Germline loops: CDR1 LNHDA, CDR2 SQIVND (reference sequence). V lost 3 bases, J lost 4 bases, and 12 bases lay in between. The CDR3 extends over 15 amino acids. CDR3 in DNA: TGTGCCAGTAGTATGAGACAGGAGATTAATGAAAAACTGTTTTTT. This translates into CASSMRQEINEKLFF.

The rearrangement joins TRBV7-6 to TRBJ1-3, with D possibly TRBD1 on 6 matching bases. With 0 bases removed from V and 2 bases from J, the gap between germline ends came to 14 bases. The CDR3 is 17 residues long. CDR1 is SGHVS and CDR2 is FNYEAQ in the germline V gene. Here the CDR3 reads CASSLASGGGAGNTIYF. The CDR3 DNA is TGTGCCAGCAGCTTAGCGTCCGGAGGGGGGGCTGGAAACACCATATATTTT.

The gene calls are TRBV4-1 and TRBJ2-6; possibly TRBD1 for D (6 bases). This CDR3 spans 17 amino acids. Looked up from germline, CDR1 is MGHRA and CDR2 is YSYEKL. Trimming left V 3 bases short and J 2 bases short, with 14 bases between. The CDR3 nucleotides are TGCGCCAGCAGCCAGGGGCTCAGACAGGCTGGGGCCAACGTCCTGACTTTC. It translates to CASSQGLRQAGANVLTF.

The chain combines TRBV7-9 with TRBJ2-3, with 8 bases identical to TRBD2. Germline V CDR1 and CDR2: SEHNR, FQNEAQ (reference sequence). The CDR3 length is 18 residues. V lost 5 bases and J lost 2; bases outside the gene matches: 15. Written as DNA, the CDR3 is TGTGCCAGCAGCCTAAGGGCCTCGGCGGGGGGAAACACAGATACGCAGTATTTT. Protein sequence: CASSLRASAGGNTDTQYF.

J is TRBJ1-1 and V is TRBV27; possibly TRBD1 for D (5 bases). The CDR3 loop spans 13 amino acids. CDR1 MNHEY and CDR2 SMNVEV come from the germline V gene (reference sequence). Trimming removed 6 bases from V and 4 bases from J, with 12 bases in between. The CDR3 spells CASRAGGGTEAFF. The DNA of the CDR3 is TGTGCCAGCAGAGCCGGGGGGGGCACTGAAGCTTTCTTT.

This clone was detected a few times. The CDR3 DNA reads TGCGCCAGCAGCCAAGTGCCGACCTCGGGACAGACTCTTCCCTACGAGCAGTACTTC. Its protein is CASSQVPTSGQTLPYEQYF. The rearrangement links TRBV4-1 to TRBJ2-7, with TRBD1 identical over 7 bases. V lost 1 base and J lost 2; bases outside the gene matches: 17. CDR3 length: 19 amino acids. The germline gives CDR1 MGHRA, CDR2 YSYEKL.

The chain recombines TRBV6-5 with TRBJ2-7; 9 nucleotides match TRBD1. V lost 10 bases to trimming and J lost 1 base; unmatched junction nucleotides: 11. Looked up from germline, CDR1 is MNHEY and CDR2 is SVGAGI. The length of the CDR3 is 15 residues. Written as DNA, the CDR3 is TGTGCCACCACCGCTCAAGGACAGGGGTCCTACGAGCAGTACTTC. Its protein is CATTAQGQGSYEQYF.

This chain links TRBV19 with TRBJ2-5; tentative D call: TRBD2 (6 bases). CDR3 length equals 14 residues. Germline lookup yields CDR1 LNHDA and CDR2 SQIVND (reference sequence). Trimming left V 6 bases short and J 5 bases short, with 16 bases between. The CDR3 region is CASSITPGGETQYF. The CDR3 DNA is TGTGCCAGTAGCATCACGCCTGGGGGGGAGACCCAGTACTTC.